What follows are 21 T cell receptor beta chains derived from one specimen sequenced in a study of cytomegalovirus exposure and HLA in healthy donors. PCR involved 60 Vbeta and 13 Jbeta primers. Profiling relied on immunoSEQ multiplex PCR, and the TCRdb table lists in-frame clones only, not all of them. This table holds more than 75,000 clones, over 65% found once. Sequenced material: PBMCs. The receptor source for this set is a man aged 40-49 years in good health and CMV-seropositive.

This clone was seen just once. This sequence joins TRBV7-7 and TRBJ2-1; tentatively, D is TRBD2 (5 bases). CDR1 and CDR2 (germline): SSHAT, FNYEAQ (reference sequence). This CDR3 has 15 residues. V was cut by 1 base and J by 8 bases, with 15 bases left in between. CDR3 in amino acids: CASSLGAVEDDEQFF. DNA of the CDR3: TGTGCCAGCAGCTTAGGTGCGGTGGAGGATGATGAGCAGTTCTTC.

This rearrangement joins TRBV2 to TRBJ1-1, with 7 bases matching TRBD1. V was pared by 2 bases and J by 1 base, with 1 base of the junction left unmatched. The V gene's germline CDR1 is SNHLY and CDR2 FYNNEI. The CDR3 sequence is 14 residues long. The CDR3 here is CASSEWTGNTEAFF. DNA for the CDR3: TGTGCCAGCAGTGAATGGACAGGGAACACTGAAGCTTTCTTT.

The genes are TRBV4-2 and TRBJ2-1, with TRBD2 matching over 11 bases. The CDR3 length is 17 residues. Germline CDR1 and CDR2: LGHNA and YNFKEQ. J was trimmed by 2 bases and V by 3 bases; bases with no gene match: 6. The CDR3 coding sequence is TGTGCCAGCAGCCAGGCAGTTAGCGGGGGGGCCTACAATGAGCAGTTCTTC. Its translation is CASSQAVSGGAYNEQFF.

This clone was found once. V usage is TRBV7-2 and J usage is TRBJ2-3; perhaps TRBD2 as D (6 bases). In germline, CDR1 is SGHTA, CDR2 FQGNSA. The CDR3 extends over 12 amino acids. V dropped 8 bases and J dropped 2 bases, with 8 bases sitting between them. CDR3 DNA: TGTGCCAGCGGGACTTACACAGATACGCAGTATTTT. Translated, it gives CASGTYTDTQYF.

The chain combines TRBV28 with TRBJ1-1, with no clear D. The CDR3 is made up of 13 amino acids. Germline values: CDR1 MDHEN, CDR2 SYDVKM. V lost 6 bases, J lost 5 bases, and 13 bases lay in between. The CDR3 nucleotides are TGTGCCAGCAGCCTCATCAGTGTGACTGAAGCTTTCTTT. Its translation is CASSLISVTEAFF.

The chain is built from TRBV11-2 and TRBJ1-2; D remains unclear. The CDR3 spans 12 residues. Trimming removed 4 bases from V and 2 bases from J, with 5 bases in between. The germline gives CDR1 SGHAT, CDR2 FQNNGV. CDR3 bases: TGTGCCAGCAGCTCTACGAACTATGGCTACACCTTC. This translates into CASSSTNYGYTF.

CDR3 bases: TGTGCCAGCAGCCAATCAGGGCAGACGGCCCAGCATTTT. It codes for CASSQSGQTAQHF. The chain employs TRBV4-2 and TRBJ1-5; TRBD1 is a possible D gene (5 bases). Deletions cut 2 bases from V and 11 bases from J, with 13 bases between. The CDR3 has 13 residues. The germline CDR1 and CDR2 sequences are LGHNA and YNFKEQ.

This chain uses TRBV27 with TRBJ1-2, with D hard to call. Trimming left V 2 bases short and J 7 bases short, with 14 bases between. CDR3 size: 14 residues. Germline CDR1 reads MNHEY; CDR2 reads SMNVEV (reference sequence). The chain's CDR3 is CASSLGEGMAGYTF. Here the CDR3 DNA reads TGTGCCAGCAGTTTAGGCGAGGGAATGGCTGGCTACACCTTC.

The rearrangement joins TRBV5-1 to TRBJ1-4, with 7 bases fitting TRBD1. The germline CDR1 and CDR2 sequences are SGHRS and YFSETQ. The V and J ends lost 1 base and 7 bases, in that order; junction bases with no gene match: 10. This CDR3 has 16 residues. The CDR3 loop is CASSLSGQKEREKLFF. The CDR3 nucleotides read TGCGCCAGCAGCTTGTCGGGACAGAAAGAACGTGAAAAACTGTTTTTT.

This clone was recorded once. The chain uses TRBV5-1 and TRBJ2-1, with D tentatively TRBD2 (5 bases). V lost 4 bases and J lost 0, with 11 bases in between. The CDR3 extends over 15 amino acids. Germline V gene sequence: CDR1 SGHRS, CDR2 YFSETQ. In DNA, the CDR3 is TGCGCCAGCAGCCATGGACTCGACTCCTACAATGAGCAGTTCTTC. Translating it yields CASSHGLDSYNEQFF. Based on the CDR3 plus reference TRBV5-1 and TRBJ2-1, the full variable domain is KAGVTQTPRYLIKTRGQQVTLSCSPISGHRSVSWYQQTPGQGLQFLFEYFSETQRNKGNFPGRFSGRQFSNSRSEMNVSTLELGDSALYLCASSHGLDSYNEQFFGPGTRLTVL.

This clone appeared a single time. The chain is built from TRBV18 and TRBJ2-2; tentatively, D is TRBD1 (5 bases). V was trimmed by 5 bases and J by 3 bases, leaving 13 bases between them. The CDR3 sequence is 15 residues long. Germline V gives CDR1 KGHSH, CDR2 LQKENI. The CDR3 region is CASSGTSGYTGELFF. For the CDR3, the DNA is TGTGCCAGCTCAGGAACTTCAGGGTACACCGGGGAGCTGTTTTTT.

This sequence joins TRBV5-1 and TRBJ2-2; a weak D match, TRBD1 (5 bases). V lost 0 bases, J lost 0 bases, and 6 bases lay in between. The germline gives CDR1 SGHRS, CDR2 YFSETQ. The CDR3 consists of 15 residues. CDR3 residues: CASSLETANTGELFF. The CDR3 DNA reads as TGCGCCAGCAGCTTGGAGACAGCGAACACCGGGGAGCTGTTTTTT.

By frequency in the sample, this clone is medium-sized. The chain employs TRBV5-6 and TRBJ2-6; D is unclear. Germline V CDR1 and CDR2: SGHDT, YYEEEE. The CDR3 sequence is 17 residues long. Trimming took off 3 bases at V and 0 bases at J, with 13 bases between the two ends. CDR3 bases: TGTGCCAGCAGCTCGGGTGAGCGACGCTCTGGGGCCAACGTCCTGACTTTC. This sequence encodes CASSSGERRSGANVLTF.

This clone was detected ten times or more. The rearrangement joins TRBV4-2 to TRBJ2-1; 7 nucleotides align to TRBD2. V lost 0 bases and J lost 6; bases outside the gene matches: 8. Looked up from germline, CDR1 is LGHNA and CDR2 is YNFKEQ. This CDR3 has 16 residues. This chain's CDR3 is CASSQDTAGAFNEQFF. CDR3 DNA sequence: TGTGCCAGCAGCCAAGATACGGCGGGAGCCTTCAATGAGCAGTTCTTC.

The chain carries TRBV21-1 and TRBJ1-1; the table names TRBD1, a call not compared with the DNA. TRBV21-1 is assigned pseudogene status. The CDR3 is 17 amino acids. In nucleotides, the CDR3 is TGTGCCAGCAGCAAAGACCAGGACAGGGGGCGGGACACTGAAGCTTTCTTT. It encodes CASSKDQDRGRDTEAFF.

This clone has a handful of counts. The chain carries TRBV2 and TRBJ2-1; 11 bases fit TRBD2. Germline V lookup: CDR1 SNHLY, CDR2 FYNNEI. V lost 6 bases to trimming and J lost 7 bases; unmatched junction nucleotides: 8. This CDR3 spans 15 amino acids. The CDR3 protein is CASRNSGGAVNEQFF. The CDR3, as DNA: TGTGCCAGCAGAAATAGCGGGGGGGCCGTGAATGAGCAGTTCTTC.

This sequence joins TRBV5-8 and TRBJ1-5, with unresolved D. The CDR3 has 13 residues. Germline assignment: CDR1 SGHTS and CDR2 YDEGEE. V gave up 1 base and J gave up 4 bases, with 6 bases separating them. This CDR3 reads CASSLTGNQPQHF. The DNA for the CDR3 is TGTGCCAGCAGCTTGACGGGGAATCAGCCCCAGCATTTT.

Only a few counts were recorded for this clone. CDR3 loop: CASSLAGANQPQHF. CDR3 nucleotides: TGTGCCAGCAGCTTAGCAGGGGCCAATCAGCCCCAGCATTTT. The genes are TRBV7-2 and TRBJ1-5; D might be TRBD1 (5 bases). Germline lookup yields CDR1 SGHTA and CDR2 FQGNSA. V lost 0 bases to trimming and J lost 3 bases, with 6 bases between them. This CDR3 is built from 14 residues.

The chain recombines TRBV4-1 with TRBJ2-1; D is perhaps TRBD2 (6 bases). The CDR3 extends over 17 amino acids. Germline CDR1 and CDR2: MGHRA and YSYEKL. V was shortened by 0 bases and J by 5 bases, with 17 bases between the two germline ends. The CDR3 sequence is CASSQEWREAGNNEQFF. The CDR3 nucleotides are TGCGCCAGCAGCCAAGAGTGGAGAGAGGCGGGAAACAATGAGCAGTTCTTC.

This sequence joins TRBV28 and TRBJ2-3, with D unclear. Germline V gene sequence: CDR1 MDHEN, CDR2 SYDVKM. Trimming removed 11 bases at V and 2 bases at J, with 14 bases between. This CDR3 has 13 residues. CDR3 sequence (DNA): TGTGCCGGCCGAGACAAGCTCACAGATACGCAGTATTTT. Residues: CAGRDKLTDTQYF.

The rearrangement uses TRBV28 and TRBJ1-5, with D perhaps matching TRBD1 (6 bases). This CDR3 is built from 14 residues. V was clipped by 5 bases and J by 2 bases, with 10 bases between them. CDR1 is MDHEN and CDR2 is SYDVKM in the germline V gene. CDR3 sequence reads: CASSRQVGNQPQHF. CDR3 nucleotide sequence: TGTGCCAGCAGTCGACAGGTTGGCAATCAGCCCCAGCATTTT.